This T cell receptor (beta chain) originates from a study of blood T cell repertoires in COVID-19. Overall study context: PBMCs, B-cell-depleted T cells, or T cells provided the cDNA or gDNA that made up the material.

Clones were read by immunoSEQ multiplex PCR, and TCRdb kept only the in-frame ones, dropping some. This table holds about 270,000 clones, 85% found once. V dropped 5 bases and J dropped 3 bases, with 16 bases sitting between them. The CDR3 has 15 residues. Germline V CDR1 and CDR2: SGHTA, FQGTGA. This rearrangement joins TRBV7-3 to TRBJ1-2, with D hard to call. The receptor was derived from a woman aged 45-65 years with active or convalescent COVID-19. Sequences were obtained from peripheral blood. The CDR3 loop reads CASSEYQVSDYGYTF. The DNA for the CDR3 is TGTGCCAGCAGCGAATACCAGGTTTCCGACTATGGCTACACCTTC.